The source of this TCR beta chain is a study of cytomegalovirus exposure and HLA in healthy donors. Study-level results: Analysis was carried out at a later point, and it linked a missense DCLRE1C variant to TCR beta V- and J-gene trimming.

This clone was seen more than once but under ten times. The antigen remains undetermined. The PCR ran on 60 Vbeta and 13 Jbeta primers. Produced via immunoSEQ multiplex PCR; TCRdb's table is partial and in-frame only. The sample has 140,000 to 150,000 clones, roughly four fifths seen once. The receptor comes from a male donor in good health and CMV-seronegative. Specimen: PBMCs.

DNA for the CDR3: TGTGCCAGCAGTGAAAAGACTAGCGGGATAAACGAGCAGTACTTC. Translation: CASSEKTSGINEQYF. The chain couples TRBV2 to TRBJ2-7; 11 nucleotides line up with TRBD2. After removal of 2 bases from V and 5 bases from J, the junction contained 5 bases not matched to a gene. Germline-derived CDR1 and CDR2 are SNHLY and FYNNEI. The CDR3 has 15 amino acids.